This passage covers 26 T cell receptor beta chains from one sample sequenced in a study of Ad26.COV2.S vaccination and SARS-CoV-2 variants. Here immunoSEQ multiplex PCR was the method, and the copy in TCRdb shows in-frame clones only, minus some. The data hold roughly 410,000 clones, with about four fifths observed a single time. Treatment in this sample: about 20 received Ad26.COV2.S at low or high dose, single or two shots; roughly 5 received placebo; per-sample allocation not given. Each sample was drawn 63 days after the first injection (of vaccine or placebo). This material consisted of peripheral blood, taken in a trial of Ad26.COV2.S vaccine versus placebo. The receptors were gathered from a person between 18 and 65 years old who received the Ad26.COV2.S COVID-19 vaccine or a placebo.

This clone showed up just once. The chain couples TRBV9 to TRBJ2-3, with D uncertain. The length of the CDR3 is 15 residues. Germline values: CDR1 SGDLS, CDR2 YYNGEE. V gave up 2 bases and J gave up 0 bases, with 10 bases separating them. CDR3: CASSVDGPSTDTQYF. The CDR3 DNA reads TGTGCCAGCAGCGTCGACGGCCCTAGCACAGATACGCAGTATTTT.

The V gene is TRBV18, the J gene TRBJ2-2; D is unresolved. The CDR3 extends over 15 amino acids. Trimming removed 5 bases at V and 7 bases at J, with 17 bases between. Germline V gene lookup returns CDR1 KGHSH and CDR2 LQKENI. CDR3 DNA: TGTGCCAGCTCAAGGACGCCCGTTTATAACGGGGAGCTGTTTTTT. Encoded protein: CASSRTPVYNGELFF.

This clone was seen a single time. This chain connects TRBV2 to TRBJ2-7; possibly TRBD1 for D (5 bases). V was trimmed by 4 bases and J by 6 bases, leaving 10 bases between them. This CDR3 comprises 12 residues. Germline values: CDR1 SNHLY, CDR2 FYNNEI. The CDR3 DNA sequence: TGTGCCAGCAGTGTACAGGTCCGCGAGCAGTACTTC. Translating it yields CASSVQVREQYF.

The rearrangement joins TRBV6-5 to TRBJ1-1, with a tentative D call TRBD1 (5 bases). The CDR3 contains 15 residues. In germline, CDR1 is MNHEY, CDR2 SVGAGI. Here the CDR3 DNA reads TGTAACTCTTTACCAGGGATCAACATGAACACTGAAGCTTTCTTT. Translating it yields CNSLPGINMNTEAFF.

V is TRBV11-2 and J is TRBJ2-2; D is undetermined. The CDR3 contains 14 residues. Germline V gene lookup returns CDR1 SGHAT and CDR2 FQNNGV. The ends were cut back, 2 bases at V and 4 bases at J, with 8 bases in the middle. CDR3 in amino acids: CASSLTGRTGELFF. The CDR3 nucleotides are TGTGCCAGCAGCTTAACCGGCCGCACCGGGGAGCTGTTTTTT.

This clone was seen once. The chain carries TRBV5-4 and TRBJ2-1, with 8 bases fitting TRBD2. This CDR3 comprises 15 residues. Trimming at V came to 4 bases and at J to 4 bases, leaving 7 bases not matched to a gene. CDR1 is SGHNT and CDR2 is YYREEE in the germline V gene (reference sequence). This chain's CDR3 is CASSPRGGGYNEQFF. The CDR3 DNA sequence: TGTGCCAGCAGCCCCCGGGGGGGCGGGTACAATGAGCAGTTCTTC. Combining the CDR3 with reference TRBV5-4 and TRBJ2-1 gives the whole variable domain ETGVTQSPTHLIKTRGQQVTLRCSSQSGHNTVSWYQQALGQGPQFIFQYYREEENGRGNFPPRFSGLQFPNYSSELNVNALELDDSALYLCASSPRGGGYNEQFFGPGTRLTVL.

The chain is built from TRBV5-6 and TRBJ1-5, with D maybe TRBD1 (5 bases). The V end was cut by 4 bases, the J end by 3 bases, with 17 bases between. CDR3 size: 16 residues. Germline-derived CDR1 and CDR2 are SGHDT and YYEEEE. The DNA for the CDR3 is TGTGCCAGCAGCGGACCGGGGCCAGCGCTCAATCAGCCCCAGCATTTT. Translating it yields CASSGPGPALNQPQHF.

The CDR3 loop is CASSVIRDRGIANEKLFF. DNA of the CDR3: TGTGCCAGCAGCGTTATCCGGGACAGGGGGATTGCTAATGAAAAACTGTTTTTT. The chain couples TRBV9 to TRBJ1-4, with TRBD1 matching 11 bases. V dropped 2 bases and J dropped 3; count of bases not matched to a gene: 9. This CDR3 is 18 amino acids long. From germline, CDR1 is SGDLS and CDR2 YYNGEE.

The rearrangement links TRBV5-4 to TRBJ1-2, with D maybe TRBD1 (5 bases). This CDR3 spans 14 amino acids. Germline CDR1 and CDR2: SGHNT and YYREEE (reference sequence). Between the trimmed V and J ends, which lost 1 base and 7 bases, there was a span of 14 bases. The DNA for the CDR3 is TGTGCCAGCAGCTTGCCCGGACAATCGGCTGGCTACACCTTC. Its translation: CASSLPGQSAGYTF.

The V call is TRBV5-1, the J call TRBJ2-1; D might be TRBD2 (5 bases). The CDR3 loop spans 12 amino acids. Trimming took off 6 bases at V and 7 bases at J, with 11 bases between the two ends. Per the germline V gene, CDR1 is SGHRS and CDR2 is YFSETQ. The CDR3 DNA reads as TGCGCCAGCACGATAGAGGGAAATGAGCAGTTCTTC. Translation: CASTIEGNEQFF.

The chain couples TRBV5-1 to TRBJ2-3; 9 bases are a match to TRBD2. Unmatched junction bases numbered 4, after V lost 9 bases and J lost 2 bases. CDR1 is SGHRS and CDR2 is YFSETQ in the germline V gene. The CDR3 loop spans 13 amino acids. CDR3 sequence (DNA): TGCGCCACCGGCGGGGGGGCCACAGATACGCAGTATTTT. This codes for CATGGGATDTQYF. Based on the CDR3 plus reference TRBV5-1 and TRBJ2-3, the full variable domain is KAGVTQTPRYLIKTRGQQVTLSCSPISGHRSVSWYQQTPGQGLQFLFEYFSETQRNKGNFPGRFSGRQFSNSRSEMNVSTLELGDSALYLCATGGGATDTQYFGPGTRLTVL.

The V gene is TRBV2, the J gene TRBJ2-3, with 16 bases that match TRBD2. With 4 bases clipped from V and 14 bases from J, the junction kept 6 bases outside the gene matches. The CDR3 loop spans 14 amino acids. The V gene's germline CDR1 is SNHLY and CDR2 FYNNEI. CDR3 loop: CASSGPGLAGGRYF. CDR3 DNA sequence: TGTGCCAGCAGTGGACCGGGACTAGCGGGAGGGCGGTATTTT.

The chain is built from TRBV7-2 and TRBJ1-2; D possibly corresponds to TRBD1 (5 bases). In germline, CDR1 is SGHTA, CDR2 FQGNSA. The CDR3 runs to 19 residues. V dropped 5 bases and J dropped 2 bases, with 27 bases sitting between them. The CDR3 is CASSPLRRGYIGGNYGYTF. The CDR3 DNA follows: TGTGCCAGCAGCCCCCTACGCCGGGGGTATATTGGTGGGAACTATGGCTACACCTTC. Using reference TRBV7-2 and TRBJ1-2 for the parts outside the CDR3, the full variable domain is GAGVSQSPSNKVTEKGKDVELRCDPISGHTALYWYRQSLGQGLEFLIYFQGNSAPDKSGLPSDRFSAERTGGSVSTLTIQRTQQEDSAVYLCASSPLRRGYIGGNYGYTFGSGTRLTVV.

The chain employs TRBV27 and TRBJ2-1; D is undetermined. The length of the CDR3 is 13 residues. Germline V CDR1 and CDR2: MNHEY, SMNVEV (reference sequence). Trimming left V 4 bases short and J 4 bases short, with 8 bases between. The CDR3: CASSSYLYNEQFF. In DNA, the CDR3 is TGTGCCAGCAGTTCATACTTGTACAATGAGCAGTTCTTC.

In its sample, this clone was seen once. V is TRBV5-1 and J is TRBJ1-1; weak D call: TRBD1 (6 bases). The V end lost 4 bases, the J end lost 3 bases, and 16 bases lay between the germline ends. The CDR3 length is 15 residues. The germline CDR1 and CDR2 sequences are SGHRS and YFSETQ. As DNA, the CDR3 is TGCGCCAGCAGCCCGCGGGCCGGGGGCCACACTGAAGCTTTCTTT. Translation gives CASSPRAGGHTEAFF.

This clone was detected a few times. The CDR3 bases are TGCGCCAGCAGCCAAATTATAACAGGGGAGTACATTCAGTACTTC. It specifies CASSQIITGEYIQYF. V and J are TRBV4-1 and TRBJ2-4; 7 bases fit TRBD1. V shed 2 bases, J shed 8 bases, and the junction held 9 bases outside the gene matches. The germline V gene has CDR1 MGHRA and CDR2 YSYEKL. The CDR3 covers 15 residues.

This clone has a handful of counts. This chain uses TRBV3-1 (or the pseudogene TRBV3-2) with TRBJ2-3, with 8 positions matching TRBD1. The V gene end was trimmed by 6 bases and the J gene end by 4 bases; junction bases not matched to a gene: 6. CDR1 is LGHDT, CDR2 YNNKEL, per germline (reference sequence). The CDR3 has 14 amino acids. CDR3 nucleotides: TGTGCCAGCAGTCGGGACAGGAGGCCAGATACGCAGTATTTT. Amino acids: CASSRDRRPDTQYF.

The V and J genes are TRBV5-4 and TRBJ2-1; 11 nucleotides align to TRBD2. Trimming cost V 3 bases and J 7 bases; bases outside gene matches: 12. There are 17 residues in the CDR3. Germline V gene sequence: CDR1 SGHNT, CDR2 YYREEE (reference sequence). CDR3 in amino acids: CASSYPSTSGRGNEQFF. CDR3 nucleotides: TGTGCCAGCAGCTACCCGTCCACTAGCGGGAGAGGGAATGAGCAGTTCTTC.

CDR3 bases: TGTGCCAGTCTTACATCAGAGGCCAGGTTGCGAAACACCATATATTTT. The encoded protein is CASLTSEARLRNTIYF. The chain carries TRBV27 and TRBJ1-3; D ambiguous. The CDR3 covers 16 residues. Germline CDR1 is MNHEY and CDR2 is SMNVEV (reference sequence). Trimming stripped 9 bases from V and 5 bases from J, with 23 bases between.

The chain links TRBV6-5 to TRBJ1-2; D may be TRBD1 (5 bases). Germline CDR1 MNHEY, CDR2 SVGAGI. The germline V and J ends were trimmed by 6 bases and 8 bases, with 13 bases remaining between them. The CDR3 contains 12 residues. CDR3 in DNA: TGTGCCAGCAGGAGCGTCGGGGGAGGCTACACCTTC. Encoded protein: CASRSVGGGYTF.

CDR3 amino acids: CASSSDFGGRGDTQYF. The CDR3 DNA sequence: TGTGCCAGCAGCTCCGACTTTGGGGGCAGGGGAGATACGCAGTATTTT. V is TRBV27 and J is TRBJ2-3; TRBD1 is a possible D gene (6 bases). The CDR3 has 16 amino acids. The V end was cut by 6 bases, the J end by 5 bases, with 21 bases between. Germline V gene data show CDR1 as MNHEY and CDR2 as SMNVEV (reference sequence).

V and J are TRBV18 and TRBJ2-7; D not certain. Germline CDR1 reads KGHSH; CDR2 reads LQKENI. CDR3 size: 15 residues. V dropped 3 bases and J dropped 5 bases, with 17 bases sitting between them. DNA of the CDR3: TGTGCCAGCTCACCCTATAGTGGCTACTGGGACGAGCAGTACTTC. Residues: CASSPYSGYWDEQYF. Combining the CDR3 with reference TRBV18 and TRBJ2-7 gives the whole variable domain NAGVMQNPRHLVRRRGQEARLRCSPMKGHSHVYWYRQLPEEGLKFMVYLQKENIIDESGMPKERFSAEFPKEGPSILRIQQVVRGDSAAYFCASSPYSGYWDEQYFGPGTRLTVT.

The V and J genes are TRBV11-3 and TRBJ1-6, with 8 nucleotides matching TRBD1. The CDR3 contains 15 residues. Germline V gene sequence: CDR1 SGHNT, CDR2 YENEEA. V lost 4 bases to trimming and J lost 7 bases; unmatched junction nucleotides: 6. The CDR3 sequence: CASSSRGRKNSPLHF. CDR3 coding DNA: TGTGCCAGCAGCTCCAGGGGGCGGAAAAATTCACCCCTCCACTTT. The full variable domain, rest sourced from reference TRBV11-3 and TRBJ1-6, is EAGVVQSPRYKIIEKKQPVAFWCNPISGHNTLYWYLQNLGQGPELLIRYENEEAVDDSQLPKDRFSAERLKGVDSTLKIQPAELGDSAVYLCASSSRGRKNSPLHFGNGTRLTVT.

J is TRBJ2-2 and V is TRBV5-1, with 10 bases lining up with TRBD1. The CDR3 runs 15 residues. With 1 base clipped from V and 6 bases from J, the junction kept 3 bases outside the gene matches. CDR1 and CDR2 from the germline V gene are SGHRS and YFSETQ. This CDR3 is CASSLIGTGAGELFF. As DNA, the CDR3 is TGCGCCAGCAGCTTGATAGGGACAGGGGCCGGGGAGCTGTTTTTT.

The chain uses TRBV25-1 and TRBJ2-5; TRBD2 aligns across 7 bases. V lost 3 bases and J lost 5; bases outside the gene matches: 12. The CDR3 runs to 16 residues. The germline V gene has CDR1 MGHDK and CDR2 SYGVNS. CDR3 sequence: CASSDERVGRGETQYF. CDR3 DNA: TGTGCCAGCAGTGATGAGAGGGTTGGGCGGGGGGAGACCCAGTACTTC. Drawing the rest from reference TRBV25-1 and TRBJ2-5, the complete variable domain is EADIYQTPRYLVIGTGKKITLECSQTMGHDKMYWYQQDPGMELHLIHYSYGVNSTEKGDLSSESTVSRIRTEHFPLTLESARPSHTSQYLCASSDERVGRGETQYFGPGTRLLVL.

The V and J genes are TRBV27 and TRBJ2-1; TRBD2 might be the D (6 bases). This CDR3 is built from 12 residues. V lost 3 bases, J lost 9 bases, and 9 bases lay in between. Germline V gives CDR1 MNHEY, CDR2 SMNVEV (reference sequence). In DNA form, the CDR3 reads TGTGCCAGCAGTTTGGACGGGGGTGAGCAGTTCTTC. The encoded protein is CASSLDGGEQFF.